What follows is one T cell receptor (beta chain) and its context. The sample comes from a study of T cell changes during pregnancy in multiple sclerosis. Germline V gene lookup returns CDR1 LNHNV and CDR2 YYDKDF (reference sequence). With 3 bases removed from V and 0 bases from J, the gap between germline ends came to 9 bases. The CDR3 has 14 amino acids. Only in-frame clones appear in the TCRdb table, and some are missing; sequencing was by immunoSEQ multiplex PCR. Altogether about 97,000 clones are present, around nine tenths being singletons, with the ten largest covering 0.7% to 0.9%. The receptor was derived from a female donor in good health, enrolled as a control in a pregnancy study. Source: peripheral blood, taken in the second trimester of pregnancy. The chain links TRBV15 to TRBJ2-7; a weak D match, TRBD1 (6 bases). The CDR3 loop is CATSRGHLSYEQYF. For the CDR3, the DNA is TGTGCCACCAGCAGGGGACATCTCTCCTACGAGCAGTACTTC.